What follows are 26 T cell receptor beta chains derived from one specimen sequenced in a study of T-cell memory formation after mild COVID-19. Using its own MiXCR run on the 5' RACE reads, TCRdb lists one record per CDR3 protein. Of just under 550,000 distinct CDR3 sequences in the sample, about a fifth are singletons; the top ten hold around 13%. The sample comprised PBMCs or a T cell subset sorted from them (not recorded which). The source of these receptors is an adult woman who had mild COVID-19 (a few samples of this study predate the infection). Cell type and time point are not known.

This clonotype came up a few times. The CDR3 DNA reads TGTGCCAGCACCACCGGACTAGCGGGAGGGACAGATACGCAGTATTTT. Translating it yields CASTTGLAGGTDTQYF. The chain has TRBV6-5 and TRBJ2-3, with 15 bases lining up with TRBD2. The V segment lost 7 bases and the J segment 3 bases; nucleotides outside the gene matches: 5. Germline loops: CDR1 MNHEY, CDR2 SVGAGI. The CDR3 covers 16 residues.

A remark on this clonotype: The junction shows a germline mismatch at one end, possibly a read error. The chain employs TRBV5-6 and TRBJ1-5; D is perhaps TRBD1 (6 bases). There are 15 residues in the CDR3. Germline V gene data show CDR1 as SGHDT and CDR2 as YYEEEE. In DNA form, the CDR3 reads TGTGCCAGCAGCTTGAGGGGGGCTAGCAATCAGCCCCAGCGTTTT. This sequence encodes CASSLRGASNQPQRF.

The V gene is TRBV20-1, the J gene TRBJ2-1, with 7 bases that match TRBD2. Germline CDR1 and CDR2: DFQATT and SNEGSKA (reference sequence). The CDR3 contains 16 residues. V lost 0 bases, J lost 2 bases, and 7 bases stayed unmatched. For the CDR3, the DNA is TGCAGTGCTAGAGAAGAAGGCGGGAGCGCCTACAATGAGCAGTTCTTC. This sequence encodes CSAREEGGSAYNEQFF.

This clonotype has ten or more counts. This chain uses TRBV12-3 or TRBV12-4 with TRBJ2-3; 7 positions match TRBD2. With 2 bases clipped from V and 1 base from J, the junction kept 3 bases outside the gene matches. This CDR3 spans 15 amino acids. CDR3 region: CASSLTSERTDTQYF. DNA for the CDR3: TGTGCCAGCAGTTTAACTAGCGAACGCACAGATACGCAGTATTTT.

This clonotype was detected a few times. The genes are TRBV10-3 and TRBJ2-5, with 10 bases fitting TRBD1. The CDR3 contains 15 residues. The germline V gene has CDR1 ENHRY and CDR2 SYGVKD. Losses at the gene ends were 2 bases for V and 5 bases for J; bases not matched to a gene: 5. In nucleotides, the CDR3 is TGTGCCATCAGTGAGCCGGGACAGGGGCGGGAGACCCAGTACTTC. Translation gives CAISEPGQGRETQYF.

The chain is built from TRBV9 and TRBJ2-5; tentatively, D is TRBD2 (6 bases). The CDR3 loop spans 15 amino acids. The germline gives CDR1 SGDLS, CDR2 YYNGEE. Trimming removed 4 bases at V and 3 bases at J, with 16 bases between. The CDR3 region is CASSSPVREEETQYF. The CDR3 bases are TGTGCCAGCAGCTCTCCGGTGAGGGAGGAAGAGACCCAGTACTTC.

The rearrangement joins TRBV6-1 to TRBJ1-4; no firm D call. Germline CDR1 and CDR2: MNHNS and SASEGT. CDR3 length equals 16 residues. Trimming cost V 2 bases and J 7 bases, with 17 bases left between them. The chain's CDR3 is CASSENALAEVEKLFF. CDR3 in DNA: TGTGCCAGCAGTGAAAATGCCCTGGCTGAAGTTGAAAAACTGTTTTTT.

The CDR3 DNA reads TGTGCCAGCATCGGAAGGTCCTCACACTACGACGTCTACGAGCAGTACTTC. It codes for CASIGRSSHYDVYEQYF. This chain joins TRBV2 and TRBJ2-7; D uncertain. Germline CDR1 SNHLY, CDR2 FYNNEI. The CDR3 has 17 amino acids. V was shortened by 7 bases and J by 3 bases, with 25 bases between the two germline ends.

This clonotype was seen a handful of times. The chain couples TRBV5-1 to TRBJ2-1; 14 bases align to TRBD2. There are 16 residues in the CDR3. Germline assignment: CDR1 SGHRS and CDR2 YFSETQ. J gave up 8 bases and V 4 bases, and 8 bases lay outside the gene matches. CDR3 DNA sequence: TGCGCCAGCAGCGGTGGACTAGCGGGAGGTCTCGATGAGCAGTTCTTC. It specifies CASSGGLAGGLDEQFF.

V is TRBV7-2 and J is TRBJ2-3; 7 bases fit TRBD2. The CDR3 is 15 amino acids. Germline trimming cut 1 base from V and 4 bases from J; bases unmatched to any gene: 5. Germline-derived CDR1 and CDR2 are SGHTA and FQGNSA. The CDR3 here is CASSLDSAGADTQYF. CDR3 sequence (DNA): TGTGCCAGCAGCTTAGACTCGGCGGGAGCAGATACGCAGTATTTT. Looking up the rest from reference TRBV7-2 and TRBJ2-3 gives the full variable domain: GAGVSQSPSNKVTEKGKDVELRCDPISGHTALYWYRQSLGQGLEFLIYFQGNSAPDKSGLPSDRFSAERTGGSVSTLTIQRTQQEDSAVYLCASSLDSAGADTQYFGPGTRLTVL.

This clonotype was picked up a small number of times. The chain employs TRBV19 and TRBJ2-2; D ambiguous. V lost 8 bases and J 0 bases, leaving 13 bases between the germline ends. Germline CDR1 LNHDA, CDR2 SQIVND (reference sequence). There are 15 residues in the CDR3. The CDR3 region has the DNA TGTGCCAGTTGCGGATTGGAAACGAACACCGGGGAGCTGTTTTTT. This sequence encodes CASCGLETNTGELFF.

The chain employs TRBV6-5 and TRBJ2-7; 9 bases map to TRBD1. Germline lookup yields CDR1 MNHEY and CDR2 SVGAGI. Unmatched junction bases numbered 4, after V lost 6 bases and J lost 1 base. This CDR3 comprises 14 residues. The CDR3 nucleotides read TGTGCCAGCAGAGCCGACAGGGGGTCCTACGAGCAGTACTTC. The encoded protein is CASRADRGSYEQYF.

This clonotype appeared a few times. The rearrangement links TRBV21-1 to TRBJ2-7; the table assigns TRBD1, which was not confirmed against the DNA. TRBV21-1 is a known pseudogene. The CDR3 has 15 residues. CDR3 sequence (DNA): TGTGCCAGCAGCAAGTCGGGACGGAGGTCCTACGAGCAGTACTTC. Translating it yields CASSKSGRRSYEQYF.

V gene TRBV5-6 combines with J gene TRBJ2-3, with 7 bases lining up with TRBD2. The length of the CDR3 is 15 residues. V shed 2 bases, J shed 4 bases, and the junction held 7 bases outside the gene matches. Germline-derived CDR1 and CDR2 are SGHDT and YYEEEE. Here the CDR3 reads CASSFGTTESDTQYF. CDR3 in DNA: TGTGCCAGCAGCTTCGGGACTACGGAGTCAGATACGCAGTATTTT.

The chain links TRBV12-3 or TRBV12-4 to TRBJ2-5; D may be TRBD1 (6 bases). The CDR3 is 16 residues long. Trimming took 4 bases from V and 5 from J, leaving 20 bases between them. The CDR3 sequence is CASSSRTARARETQYF. The DNA of the CDR3 is TGTGCCAGCAGTTCCCGGACAGCGCGGGCTAGGGAGACCCAGTACTTC.

The rearrangement links TRBV11-3 to TRBJ2-2; TRBD1 is a possible D gene (6 bases). Trimming removed 5 bases from V and 5 bases from J, with 15 bases in between. The CDR3 spans 15 residues. From germline, CDR1 is SGHNT and CDR2 YENEEA. The CDR3 loop reads CASSLQGSETGELFF. The CDR3 DNA follows: TGTGCCAGCAGCCTACAGGGCTCAGAGACCGGGGAGCTGTTTTTT.

The chain couples TRBV20-1 to TRBJ1-5; 7 bases line up with TRBD1. The CDR3 is made up of 16 amino acids. Germline assignment: CDR1 DFQATT and CDR2 SNEGSKA (reference sequence). The J segment lost 3 bases and the V segment lost 1 base, leaving 9 bases of the junction unmatched. The CDR3 nucleotides read TGCAGTGCTAGAGGGAGGACAGGACTTAACAATCAGCCCCAGCATTTT. This gives the protein CSARGRTGLNNQPQHF.

The rearrangement joins TRBV6-2 or TRBV6-3 to TRBJ2-7; TRBD2 matches at 9 bases. This CDR3 comprises 20 residues. V gave up 6 bases and J gave up 8 bases; unmatched junction bases: 29. CDR1 is MNHEY and CDR2 is SVGEGT in the germline V gene. For the CDR3, the DNA is TGTGCCAGCAGCTCTCTCCTACGACTAGCGGAAGACCTCCCTCCCGGGAAGCAGTACTTC. Amino acid sequence: CASSSLLRLAEDLPPGKQYF.

This clonotype was detected many times. This rearrangement joins TRBV5-6 to TRBJ2-7; unclear D gene. This CDR3 contains 13 residues. Germline V gene lookup returns CDR1 SGHDT and CDR2 YYEEEE. Between the trimmed V and J ends, which lost 4 bases and 2 bases, there was a span of 10 bases. The CDR3: CASSPGRAYEQYF. The DNA for the CDR3 is TGTGCCAGCAGCCCCGGACGAGCCTACGAGCAGTACTTC.

This chain uses TRBV3-1 with TRBJ1-1; perhaps TRBD1 as D (5 bases). This CDR3 region has 14 residues. The germline V gene has CDR1 LGHDT and CDR2 YNNKEL (reference sequence). Trimming stripped 2 bases from V and 0 bases from J, with 7 bases between. The CDR3 spells CASSQRDLNTEAFF. Here the CDR3 DNA reads TGTGCCAGCAGCCAACGGGACTTGAACACTGAAGCTTTCTTT. The full variable domain, in which reference TRBV3-1 and TRBJ1-1 provide the parts outside the CDR3, is DTAVSQTPKYLVTQMGNDKSIKCEQNLGHDTMYWYKQDSKKFLKIMFSYNNKELIINETVPNRFSPKSPDKAHLNLHINSLELGDSAVYFCASSQRDLNTEAFFGQGTRLTVV.

This clonotype was counted a few times. This chain joins TRBV7-2 and TRBJ2-3; 7 positions match TRBD2. This CDR3 has 15 residues. Looked up from germline, CDR1 is SGHTA and CDR2 is FQGNSA. V gave up 5 bases and J gave up 0 bases; unmatched junction bases: 5. The CDR3 DNA sequence: TGTGCCAGCAGCCCCAGCGGGACTAGCACAGATACGCAGTATTTT. It translates to CASSPSGTSTDTQYF.

This clonotype has more than one count but fewer than ten. One end of the junction varies from germline; a read error may be responsible. V is TRBV4-1 and J is TRBJ2-1; D gene uncertain. The CDR3 consists of 14 residues. The germline gives CDR1 MGHRA, CDR2 YSYEKL. CDR3 loop: CASSQVGSYHEQFF. CDR3 DNA: TGCGCCAGCAGCCAAGTGGGCTCCTACCATGAGCAGTTCTTC.

In its sample, this clonotype was seen a few times. The chain recombines TRBV7-9 with TRBJ2-5; D may be TRBD1 (5 bases). Germline loops: CDR1 SEHNR, CDR2 FQNEAQ (reference sequence). This CDR3 spans 15 amino acids. The V end lost 5 bases, the J end lost 0 bases, and 13 bases lay between the germline ends. The CDR3 bases are TGTGCCAGCAGCCCTACGACAGCATACCAAGAGACCCAGTACTTC. The encoded protein is CASSPTTAYQETQYF.

In its sample, this clonotype was seen many times. The gene calls are TRBV7-2 and TRBJ2-3, with no clear D. CDR1 and CDR2 from the germline V gene are SGHTA and FQGNSA. The CDR3 consists of 16 residues. V was clipped by 0 bases and J by 3 bases, with 13 bases between them. CDR3 sequence reads: CASSLAFVLKTDTQYF. The DNA for the CDR3 is TGTGCCAGCAGCTTAGCTTTTGTACTAAAGACAGATACGCAGTATTTT.

The chain couples TRBV7-9 to TRBJ1-2; no definite D call. This CDR3 contains 13 residues. Germline values: CDR1 SEHNR, CDR2 FQNEAQ (reference sequence). The V and J ends lost 4 bases and 1 base respectively, with 7 bases between them. The CDR3 spells CASSSVNNYGYTF. The DNA for the CDR3 is TGTGCCAGCAGCTCAGTGAATAACTATGGCTACACCTTC. Full variable domain (rest looked up from reference TRBV7-9 and TRBJ1-2): DTGVSQNPRHKITKRGQNVTFRCDPISEHNRLYWYRQTLGQGPEFLTYFQNEAQLEKSRLLSDRFSAERPKGSFSTLEIQRTEQGDSAMYLCASSSVNNYGYTFGSGTRLTVV.

The rearrangement uses TRBV7-3 and TRBJ2-5; maybe TRBD1 (5 bases). The CDR3 totals 16 residues. CDR1 and CDR2 (germline): SGHTA, FQGTGA. V was shortened by 2 bases and J by 1 base, with 14 bases between the two germline ends. The CDR3 region has the DNA TGTGCCAGCAGCTTATCACGTTCAGGGTTCCAAGAGACCCAGTACTTC. Its translation is CASSLSRSGFQETQYF.